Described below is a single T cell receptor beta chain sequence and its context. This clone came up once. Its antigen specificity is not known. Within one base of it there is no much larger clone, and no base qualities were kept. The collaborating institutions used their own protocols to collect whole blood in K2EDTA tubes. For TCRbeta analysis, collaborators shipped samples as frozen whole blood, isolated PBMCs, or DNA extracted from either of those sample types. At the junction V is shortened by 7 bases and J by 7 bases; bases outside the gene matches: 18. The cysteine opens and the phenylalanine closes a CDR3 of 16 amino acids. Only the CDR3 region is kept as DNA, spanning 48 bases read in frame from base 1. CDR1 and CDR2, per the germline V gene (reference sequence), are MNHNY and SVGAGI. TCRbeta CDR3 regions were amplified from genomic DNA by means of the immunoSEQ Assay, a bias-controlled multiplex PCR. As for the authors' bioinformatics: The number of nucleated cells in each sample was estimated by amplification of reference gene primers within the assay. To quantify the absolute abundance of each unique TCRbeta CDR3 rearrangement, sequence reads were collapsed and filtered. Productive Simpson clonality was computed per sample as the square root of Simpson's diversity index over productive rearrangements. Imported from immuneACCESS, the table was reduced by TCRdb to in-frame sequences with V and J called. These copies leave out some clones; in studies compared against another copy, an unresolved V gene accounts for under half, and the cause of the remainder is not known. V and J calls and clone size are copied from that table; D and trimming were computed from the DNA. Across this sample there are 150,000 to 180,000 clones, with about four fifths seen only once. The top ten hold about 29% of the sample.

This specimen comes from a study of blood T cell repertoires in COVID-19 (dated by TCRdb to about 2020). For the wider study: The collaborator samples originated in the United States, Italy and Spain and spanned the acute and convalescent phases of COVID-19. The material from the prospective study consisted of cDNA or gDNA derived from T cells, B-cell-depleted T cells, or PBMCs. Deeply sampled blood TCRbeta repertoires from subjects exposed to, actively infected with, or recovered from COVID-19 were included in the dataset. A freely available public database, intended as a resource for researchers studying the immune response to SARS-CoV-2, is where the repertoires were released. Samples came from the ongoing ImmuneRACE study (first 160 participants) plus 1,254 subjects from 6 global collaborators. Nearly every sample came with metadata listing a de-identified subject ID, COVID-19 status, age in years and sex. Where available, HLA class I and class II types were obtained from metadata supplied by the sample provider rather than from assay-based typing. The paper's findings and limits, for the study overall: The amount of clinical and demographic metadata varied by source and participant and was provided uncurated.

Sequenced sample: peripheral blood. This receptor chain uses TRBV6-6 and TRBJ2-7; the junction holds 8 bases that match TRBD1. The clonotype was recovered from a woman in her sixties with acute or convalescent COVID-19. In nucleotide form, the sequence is TGTGCCAGCACCCCCAGGGGCCAGACAGGGGCAGGGGAGCAGTACTTC. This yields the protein CASTPRGQTGAGEQYF.